These 16 T cell receptor beta chains originate from one sample sequenced in a study of T cell responses to AZD1222 COVID-19 vaccine (dated by TCRdb to about 2021). In the paper's terms, the time point label means: about 28 days (+/-7) after the second vaccine dose. Libraries came from the immunoSEQ multiplex PCR assay. Here the immuneACCESS table is served through TCRdb, limited to in-frame sequences with V and J called. Missing clones are a known gap in these copies; in checked studies unresolved V genes cover under half, and the rest lacks a known reason. Here the sample has roughly 120,000 clones; around 92% occur a single time. More than 7% of the sample lies in the top ten. The source material was peripheral blood, sampled 28 days after the second AZD1222 dose. The receptors were sampled from an adult who received the AZD1222 COVID-19 vaccine.

V is TRBV4-2 and J is TRBJ1-4; tentative D call: TRBD1 (5 bases). The V end was cut by 0 bases, the J end by 7 bases, with 15 bases between. The germline gives CDR1 LGHNA, CDR2 YNFKEQ. CDR3 size: 16 residues. The CDR3 protein is CASSQDPGLSGEKLFF. CDR3 bases: TGTGCCAGCAGCCAAGACCCGGGACTTTCGGGTGAAAAACTGTTTTTT.

This clone has just one count. V usage is TRBV6-5 and J usage is TRBJ1-5; perhaps TRBD1 as D (6 bases). Germline CDR1 MNHEY, CDR2 SVGAGI. Trimming removed 8 bases from V and 7 bases from J, with 9 bases in between. CDR3 length: 11 amino acids. This chain's CDR3 is CASQGIQPQHF. The DNA of the CDR3 is TGTGCCAGCCAGGGGATCCAGCCCCAGCATTTT.

V usage is TRBV7-2 and J usage is TRBJ2-1, with D hard to call. CDR3 length: 12 amino acids. Germline V gene sequence: CDR1 SGHTA, CDR2 FQGNSA. Trimming took 3 bases from V and 5 from J, leaving 5 bases between them. The CDR3 bases are TGTGCCAGCAGCTTTGTGGACAATGAGCAGTTCTTC. Amino acid sequence: CASSFVDNEQFF.

This chain uses TRBV18 with TRBJ1-2; TRBD1 might be the D (5 bases). This CDR3 region has 15 residues. Trimming stripped 2 bases from V and 7 bases from J, with 17 bases between. Germline-derived CDR1 and CDR2 are KGHSH and LQKENI. The CDR3 DNA sequence: TGTGCCAGCTCACCAATTCTCCCAGGGAATCTTGGCTACACCTTC. This encodes CASSPILPGNLGYTF.

This clone was recorded a few times. The chain is built from TRBV10-2 and TRBJ2-1, with 8 bases that match TRBD2. The germline CDR1 and CDR2 sequences are WSHSY and SAAADI. The CDR3 consists of 15 residues. Germline trimming cut 10 bases from V and 5 bases from J; bases unmatched to any gene: 13. CDR3 bases: TGCGCCACACAACGGCCGGGACTAGGCAACAATGAGCAGTTCTTC. It encodes CATQRPGLGNNEQFF.

The chain combines TRBV5-8 with TRBJ1-2; perhaps TRBD1 as D (5 bases). Trimming removed 0 bases at V and 1 base at J, with 10 bases between. CDR3 length equals 15 residues. The germline gives CDR1 SGHTS, CDR2 YDEGEE. This chain's CDR3 is CASSLVPQGNYGYTF. In DNA form, the CDR3 reads TGTGCCAGCAGCTTGGTCCCCCAGGGTAACTATGGCTACACCTTC.

This clone is categorized as medium-sized. The rearrangement joins TRBV4-2 to TRBJ1-6, with D tentatively TRBD1 (6 bases). The germline V and J ends were trimmed by 10 bases and 6 bases, with 13 bases remaining between them. Germline CDR1 is LGHNA and CDR2 is YNFKEQ. There are 13 residues in the CDR3. The DNA for the CDR3 is TGTGCCACCAATACAGGGACTAATTCACCCCTCCACTTT. This sequence encodes CATNTGTNSPLHF.

V gene TRBV6-5 combines with J gene TRBJ2-2; D may match TRBD1 or TRBD2 (6 bases each). Germline V gives CDR1 MNHEY, CDR2 SVGAGI. The CDR3 loop spans 15 amino acids. Trimming removed 2 bases from V and 4 bases from J, with 11 bases in between. The CDR3 loop is CASSYGGRSTGELFF. The CDR3 DNA reads as TGTGCCAGCAGTTACGGGGGGCGTAGCACCGGGGAGCTGTTTTTT.

This sequence joins TRBV6-6 and TRBJ2-2; maybe TRBD2 (5 bases). The CDR3 length is 14 residues. The V end lost 5 bases, the J end lost 2 bases, and 9 bases lay between the germline ends. CDR1 and CDR2 (germline): MNHNY, SVGAGI (reference sequence). The chain's CDR3 is CASSLGLNTGELFF. The CDR3 bases are TGTGCCAGCAGTCTAGGACTTAACACCGGGGAGCTGTTTTTT.

This clone was seen only once. The genes are TRBV2 and TRBJ1-2, with D possibly TRBD1 on 5 matching bases. With 4 bases removed from V and 5 bases from J, the gap between germline ends came to 17 bases. From germline, CDR1 is SNHLY and CDR2 FYNNEI. This CDR3 spans 15 amino acids. CDR3 bases: TGTGCCAGCAGTGTTAGTGGGCAGGGCAATTATGGCTACACCTTC. It is translated as CASSVSGQGNYGYTF.

The J gene is TRBJ1-1, the V gene TRBV5-4; no firm D call. The germline CDR1 and CDR2 sequences are SGHNT and YYREEE (reference sequence). V was trimmed by 5 bases and J by 3 bases, leaving 11 bases between them. The CDR3 is made up of 13 amino acids. The CDR3 is CASSSTVDTEAFF. Here the CDR3 DNA reads TGTGCCAGCAGTTCTACGGTAGACACTGAAGCTTTCTTT.

The chain has TRBV20-1 and TRBJ1-5; D not certain. The CDR3 extends over 12 amino acids. Trimming took off 3 bases at V and 7 bases at J, with 10 bases between the two ends. Looked up from germline, CDR1 is DFQATT and CDR2 is SNEGSKA (reference sequence). The chain's CDR3 is CSASEGNQPQHF. CDR3 sequence (DNA): TGCAGTGCTAGTGAAGGGAACCAGCCCCAGCATTTT.

The rearrangement uses TRBV7-9 and TRBJ2-1, with 11 positions matching TRBD2. Per germline, CDR1 SEHNR and CDR2 FQNEAQ (reference sequence). The CDR3 consists of 17 residues. V lost 1 base, J lost 5 bases, and 7 bases stayed unmatched. The CDR3 protein is CASSLDSGTSGNNEQFF. Here the CDR3 DNA reads TGTGCCAGCAGCTTAGATTCGGGGACTAGCGGAAACAATGAGCAGTTCTTC.

This clone was counted only a few times. The chain joins TRBV28 to TRBJ1-2; 8 positions match TRBD1. This CDR3 spans 12 amino acids. Germline CDR1 is MDHEN and CDR2 is SYDVKM. With 2 bases clipped from V and 13 bases from J, the junction kept 6 bases outside the gene matches. DNA of the CDR3: TGTGCCAGCAGTTTACGGCAGGGGGCCGGCACCTTC. Its protein product is CASSLRQGAGTF.

The genes are TRBV5-1 and TRBJ1-1; weak D call: TRBD1 (5 bases). The germline CDR1 and CDR2 sequences are SGHRS and YFSETQ. Trimming removed 3 bases from V and 4 bases from J, with 22 bases in between. The CDR3 is made up of 17 amino acids. The CDR3 coding sequence is TGCGCCAGCAGCTATTTCTCGGCCGGATTGGGGGGCACTGAAGCTTTCTTT. Encoded protein: CASSYFSAGLGGTEAFF. Supplemented by reference TRBV5-1 and TRBJ1-1, the full variable domain reads KAGVTQTPRYLIKTRGQQVTLSCSPISGHRSVSWYQQTPGQGLQFLFEYFSETQRNKGNFPGRFSGRQFSNSRSEMNVSTLELGDSALYLCASSYFSAGLGGTEAFFGQGTRLTVV.

CDR3: CAVWTGSYNSPLHF. The DNA for the CDR3 is TGTGCCGTATGGACAGGCTCCTATAATTCACCCCTCCACTTT. The chain has TRBV10-3 and TRBJ1-6, with 7 bases aligning to TRBD1. The CDR3 sequence is 14 residues long. Germline-derived CDR1 and CDR2 are ENHRY and SYGVKD. V was pared by 11 bases and J by 0 bases, with 4 bases of the junction left unmatched.